The 20 T cell receptor beta chains below were found in one sample sequenced in a study of T cells in Graves' hyperthyroidism and ophthalmopathy. There were TCR beta CDR3 regions amplified from RNA transcripts. HTBI primers were employed in a first-round RT-PCR of the TCR CDR3. One entry per CDR3 protein results from TCRdb running MiXCR on the multiplex PCR reads. The top ten hold approximately 6.8% of the sample, which has approximately 700,000 distinct CDR3 sequences, approximately 42% seen once. The sequencing input was peripheral blood or thyroid tissue (not recorded which). These receptors were collected from an adult man with Graves' disease, either hyperthyroidism or ophthalmopathy (not recorded which).

This sequence joins TRBV19 and TRBJ1-2; unclear D gene. Germline assignment: CDR1 LNHDA and CDR2 SQIVND (reference sequence). V was cut by 2 bases and J by 3 bases, with 7 bases left in between. This CDR3 comprises 13 residues. The CDR3 is CASSIRPDYGYTF. The CDR3 DNA reads as TGTGCCAGTAGTATAAGACCGGACTATGGCTACACCTTC.

This clonotype has more than one count but fewer than ten. This chain links TRBV10-3 with TRBJ2-6, with TRBD1 matching over 9 bases. CDR3 length equals 18 residues. The germline V gene encodes CDR1 ENHRY and CDR2 SYGVKD. J was trimmed by 4 bases and V by 10 bases; bases with no gene match: 17. CDR3 sequence: CASSTRQGVTAGANVLTF. The CDR3 DNA reads TGTGCCAGTAGTACTCGACAGGGGGTGACGGCCGGGGCCAACGTCCTGACTTTC.

The V and J genes are TRBV12-3 or TRBV12-4 and TRBJ1-2; 9 bases map to TRBD1. After removal of 6 bases from V and 4 bases from J, the junction contained 12 bases not matched to a gene. CDR3 size: 16 residues. The CDR3 here is CASSWGPGQGGYGYTF. In DNA form, the CDR3 reads TGTGCCAGCAGCTGGGGACCGGGACAGGGAGGCTATGGCTACACCTTC.

V and J are TRBV19 and TRBJ1-5; TRBD1 is a possible D gene (6 bases). With 3 bases removed from V and 0 bases from J, the gap between germline ends came to 9 bases. The CDR3 is made up of 15 amino acids. Germline loops: CDR1 LNHDA, CDR2 SQIVND (reference sequence). This chain's CDR3 is CASSIRDNSNQPQHF. CDR3 nucleotide sequence: TGTGCCAGTAGTATTAGGGACAATAGCAATCAGCCCCAGCATTTT.

A word on this clonotype: Relative to the germline gene, one junction end is altered; a read error may explain this. The chain uses TRBV7-4 and TRBJ1-1; D ambiguous. Germline lookup yields CDR1 SGHVT and CDR2 SQSDAQ. This CDR3 region has 11 residues. The CDR3 region has the DNA TGCGCCCCAACGGGGAACACTGAAGCTTTCTTT. It yields the protein CAPTGNTEAFF.

As to this clonotype: The conserved phenylalanine or tryptophan is not found at the CDR3 terminus, so this likely reflects a read error. No DNA is shown, since the ends of the CDR3 on it are uncertain; the CDR3 is the one TCRdb lists. The V gene is TRBV15, the J gene TRBJ1-6. Germline V lookup: CDR1 LNHNV, CDR2 YYDKDF (reference sequence). The CDR3 comprises 8 residues, both ends counted. This CDR3 is CATSRDLD.

CDR3 amino acids: CASSLGGRLNQPQHF. DNA for the CDR3: TGTGCCAGCAGCTTGGGAGGACGGCTCAATCAGCCCCAGCATTTT. The V call is TRBV5-5, the J call TRBJ1-5; unclear D gene. Germline CDR1 and CDR2: SGHKS and YYEKEE (reference sequence). The CDR3 totals 15 residues. The V end was cut by 0 bases, the J end by 3 bases, with 10 bases between.

With respect to this clonotype: A read error may explain this, as a much larger clone is one base away. V is TRBV11-1 and J is TRBJ1-3, with TRBD1 matching over 7 bases. The J segment lost 2 bases and the V segment lost 5 bases, leaving 6 bases of the junction unmatched. The CDR3 contains 15 residues. Germline lookup yields CDR1 SGHAT and CDR2 FQDESV (reference sequence). The CDR3 coding sequence is TGTGCCAGCAGCGCCGACAGGGATCCTGGAAACACCATATATTTT. Its protein product is CASSADRDPGNTIYF.

Details on this clonotype: An end of the junction does not agree with germline; a read error may underlie this. The chain couples TRBV19 to TRBJ1-2, with 7 bases that match TRBD1. Per the germline V gene, CDR1 is LNHDA and CDR2 is SQIVND (reference sequence). The CDR3 loop spans 15 amino acids. The CDR3 protein is CARSILGQSNYGYTF. CDR3 nucleotides: TGTGCCAGAAGTATCCTGGGACAGTCAAACTATGGCTACACCTTC.

The gene calls are TRBV20-1 and TRBJ1-2; 12 bases are a match to TRBD1. The germline V gene encodes CDR1 DFQATT and CDR2 SNEGSKA (reference sequence). The CDR3 is made up of 16 amino acids. The V and J ends lost 0 bases and 8 bases, in that order; junction bases with no gene match: 10. Here the CDR3 DNA reads TGCAGTGCTAGAGAGAACGGGACAGGGGGCGAATCGGGCTACACCTTC. It translates to CSARENGTGGESGYTF.

The chain couples TRBV24-1 to TRBJ1-1; D ambiguous. The germline gives CDR1 KGHDR, CDR2 SFDVKD. V lost 2 bases, J lost 1 base, and 4 bases lay in between. This CDR3 contains 13 residues. The CDR3 nucleotides are TGTGCCACCAGTGATTCTCAGAACACTGAAGCTTTCTTT. This translates into CATSDSQNTEAFF.

The chain uses TRBV20-1 and TRBJ1-1; D possibly corresponds to TRBD1 (6 bases). CDR3 length: 12 amino acids. In germline, CDR1 is DFQATT, CDR2 SNEGSKA (reference sequence). The CDR3 DNA reads TGCAGCACCAACCAGGGGATTACCGAAGCTTTCTTT. This codes for CSTNQGITEAFF.

The chain is built from TRBV2 and TRBJ1-4, with TRBD1 as a possible D gene (5 bases). Germline loops: CDR1 SNHLY, CDR2 FYNNEI. V lost 4 bases and J 6 bases, leaving 9 bases between the germline ends. The CDR3 is 13 amino acids. CDR3 region: CASSVGGDEKLFF. DNA for the CDR3: TGTGCCAGCAGTGTCGGGGGTGATGAAAAACTGTTTTTT.

A few counts support this clonotype. The chain links TRBV5-1 to TRBJ1-1, with D perhaps matching TRBD1 (5 bases). V lost 0 bases, J lost 7 bases, and 13 bases lay in between. Germline V lookup: CDR1 SGHRS, CDR2 YFSETQ. This CDR3 contains 14 residues. The chain's CDR3 is CASSLAGHSNEAFF. CDR3 nucleotides: TGCGCCAGCAGCTTGGCCGGACACAGCAATGAAGCTTTCTTT.

This clonotype was detected ten times or more. V is TRBV7-2 and J is TRBJ1-2, with TRBD1 matching 8 bases. The CDR3 is 14 amino acids. The germline CDR1 and CDR2 sequences are SGHTA and FQGNSA. Trimming took 1 base from V and 5 from J; bases not matched to a gene: 3. CDR3: CASSLGQGKYGYTF. Written as DNA, the CDR3 is TGTGCCAGCAGCTTAGGACAGGGGAAGTATGGCTACACCTTC.

The J gene is TRBJ1-1, the V gene TRBV28; 9 bases are a match to TRBD1. CDR1 is MDHEN, CDR2 SYDVKM, per germline. The length of the CDR3 is 14 residues. V shed 7 bases, J shed 5 bases, and the junction held 8 bases outside the gene matches. CDR3 coding DNA: TGTGCCAGCACCCTAACCGGGACAGGGACTGAAGCTTTCTTT. Amino acid sequence: CASTLTGTGTEAFF.

The chain links TRBV7-3 to TRBJ1-3; D unresolved. Germline CDR1 reads SGHTA; CDR2 reads FQGTGA. The CDR3 totals 14 residues. V lost 8 bases and J lost 0, with 11 bases in between. DNA of the CDR3: TGTGCCAGCCGCGTAAGTGGCTCTGGAAACACCATATATTTT. It yields the protein CASRVSGSGNTIYF.

This clonotype was picked up a small number of times. The chain couples TRBV12-3 or TRBV12-4 to TRBJ2-5; TRBD1 agrees at 7 bases. CDR3 size: 16 residues. V was pared by 6 bases and J by 1 base, with 11 bases of the junction left unmatched. The CDR3: CASSPSGQLLQETQYF. CDR3 nucleotide sequence: TGTGCCAGCAGCCCATCGGGACAGCTCCTCCAAGAGACCCAGTACTTC.

A note on this clonotype: Given a much more abundant clone one base away, this may be a read error. The chain combines TRBV29-1 with TRBJ1-2; no clear D gene. CDR3 length: 12 amino acids. The germline V gene has CDR1 SQVTM and CDR2 ANQGSEA. The ends were cut back, 4 bases at V and 8 bases at J, with 14 bases in the middle. The CDR3 loop reads CSVVPGGCGYTF. Written as DNA, the CDR3 is TGCAGCGTTGTACCTGGAGGGTGCGGCTACACCTTC.

This chain connects TRBV25-1 to TRBJ2-3; D gene ambiguous. The CDR3 length is 11 residues. The germline V gene has CDR1 MGHDK and CDR2 SYGVNS. Between the trimmed V and J ends, which lost 8 bases and 1 base, there was a span of 4 bases. CDR3 region: CASGGTDTQYF. DNA for the CDR3: TGTGCCAGCGGGGGCACAGATACGCAGTATTTT.